The next 27 T cell receptor beta chains were all read from a single sample in a study of cytomegalovirus exposure and HLA in healthy donors. The PCR employed 60 Vbeta primers together with 13 Jbeta primers. Libraries were prepared by immunoSEQ multiplex PCR; TCRdb keeps only in-frame clonotypes and omits some of them. The sample records around 130,000 clones, 82% being singletons. Sequences were obtained from PBMCs. The source of these receptors is a woman between 18 and 29 years old in good health and CMV-seronegative.

The chain uses TRBV11-2 and TRBJ2-3; D remains ambiguous. V was cut by 5 bases and J by 0 bases, with 15 bases left in between. CDR3 length equals 16 residues. The V gene's germline CDR1 is SGHAT and CDR2 FQNNGV. CDR3 protein: CASSLQLRLSTDTQYF. The CDR3 nucleotides read TGTGCCAGCAGCCTCCAATTGCGCCTGAGCACAGATACGCAGTATTTT.

The genes are TRBV19 and TRBJ1-1; D perhaps matches TRBD1 (6 bases). Germline-derived CDR1 and CDR2 are LNHDA and SQIVND (reference sequence). This CDR3 is built from 16 residues. V was shortened by 4 bases and J by 3 bases, with 18 bases between the two germline ends. CDR3 nucleotides: TGTGCCAGTAGTAAAGGGGGGGGGCGCGTGGACACTGAAGCTTTCTTT. Its translation is CASSKGGGRVDTEAFF.

This clone has only a few counts. This rearrangement joins TRBV6-4 to TRBJ2-1; D is uncertain. Germline V gene sequence: CDR1 MRHNA, CDR2 SNTAGT. Trimming removed 3 bases from V and 0 bases from J, with 9 bases in between. The length of the CDR3 is 15 residues. The CDR3 here is CASSEEESSYNEQFF. The CDR3 DNA is TGTGCCAGCAGTGAAGAGGAAAGCTCCTACAATGAGCAGTTCTTC.

In this sample, this clone turned up a few times. The chain carries TRBV6-7 and TRBJ2-1, with 16 bases identical to TRBD2. TRBV6-7 carries the ORF label, with uncertain function. The CDR3 length is 21 residues. V trimming: 1 base; J trimming: 0 bases; junction bases outside the gene matches: 9. CDR3 nucleotide sequence: TGTGCCAGCAGTTACTGGACCGGGACTAGCGGGAGGGATCACTCCTACAATGAGCAGTTCTTC. Translating it yields CASSYWTGTSGRDHSYNEQFF.

This chain connects TRBV2 to TRBJ2-3; 12 bases line up with TRBD2. Trimming cost V 6 bases and J 1 base; bases outside gene matches: 8. The CDR3 has 17 amino acids. The V gene's germline CDR1 is SNHLY and CDR2 FYNNEI. The CDR3 DNA sequence: TGTGCCAGCAGACAGCCTAGCGGGGGGGGCCGCACAGATACGCAGTATTTT. Amino acid sequence: CASRQPSGGGRTDTQYF.

Of note for this clone: Germline and junction disagree at one end, which may indicate a read error. CDR3: CSSSVGWGGFNQPQHF. Here the CDR3 DNA reads TGTTCCAGCAGCGTAGGATGGGGAGGGTTCAATCAGCCCCAGCATTTT. V gene TRBV7-9 combines with J gene TRBJ1-5; no clear D gene. Germline-derived CDR1 and CDR2 are SEHNR and FQNEAQ (reference sequence). The CDR3 has 16 residues. Drawing the rest from reference TRBV7-9 and TRBJ1-5, the complete variable domain is DTGVSQNPRHKITKRGQNVTFRCDPISEHNRLYWYRQTLGQGPEFLTYFQNEAQLEKSRLLSDRFSAERPKGSFSTLEIQRTEQGDSAMYLCSSSVGWGGFNQPQHFGDGTRLSIL.

This chain links TRBV19 with TRBJ1-1, with D uncertain. Germline V CDR1 and CDR2: LNHDA, SQIVND (reference sequence). This CDR3 has 14 residues. V was shortened by 5 bases and J by 4 bases, with 14 bases between the two germline ends. The CDR3 sequence: CASSHTGGVTEAFF. CDR3 DNA: TGTGCCAGTAGTCACACCGGAGGAGTCACTGAAGCTTTCTTT.

This clone was counted between two and nine times. V is TRBV5-1 and J is TRBJ1-1, with TRBD1 matching over 9 bases. Germline V lookup: CDR1 SGHRS, CDR2 YFSETQ. The J segment lost 4 bases and the V segment lost 2 bases, leaving 9 bases of the junction unmatched. The CDR3 consists of 16 residues. This CDR3 reads CASSFPTGGLSTEAFF. CDR3 bases: TGCGCCAGCAGCTTCCCTACAGGGGGCTTGAGCACTGAAGCTTTCTTT.

The rearrangement joins TRBV4-1 to TRBJ2-3; 9 bases fit TRBD2. There are 18 residues in the CDR3. Trimming took 1 base from V and 1 from J; bases not matched to a gene: 9. CDR1 MGHRA and CDR2 YSYEKL come from the germline V gene. CDR3 sequence: CASSQGPSGRLGTDTQYF. The DNA of the CDR3 is TGCGCCAGCAGCCAAGGCCCGAGCGGGAGGCTCGGCACAGATACGCAGTATTTT.

This clone came up once. V gene TRBV5-4 combines with J gene TRBJ1-1, with D perhaps TRBD1 (5 bases). The CDR3 runs to 15 residues. From germline, CDR1 is SGHNT and CDR2 YYREEE (reference sequence). V was trimmed by 2 bases and J by 0 bases, leaving 11 bases between them. The CDR3 sequence is CASSLPQGMNTEAFF. CDR3 DNA: TGTGCCAGCAGCTTACCCCAGGGCATGAACACTGAAGCTTTCTTT.

The CDR3 DNA reads TGTGCCAGTAGCTATTTCGCTACTGAAGCTTTCTTT. Residues: CASSYFATEAFF. The chain couples TRBV19 to TRBJ1-1, with D uncertain. Germline V gene lookup returns CDR1 LNHDA and CDR2 SQIVND (reference sequence). Trimming pared 6 bases from V and 5 bases from J, leaving 10 bases between. The CDR3 totals 12 residues.

This clone was picked up one time. A junction end diverges from the germline sequence, so it may reflect a read error. The chain couples TRBV29-1 to TRBJ2-3, with D possibly matching TRBD2 (6 bases). Looked up from germline, CDR1 is SQVTM and CDR2 is ANQGSEA. The CDR3 is made up of 13 amino acids. CDR3 sequence: CSVAGESTDTRYF. Written as DNA, the CDR3 is TGCAGCGTTGCGGGGGAATCCACAGATACGCGGTATTTT.

The chain couples TRBV19 to TRBJ1-6; TRBD1 is a possible D gene (6 bases). V gave up 6 bases and J gave up 13 bases, with 13 bases separating them. This CDR3 is 12 amino acids long. CDR1 is LNHDA and CDR2 is SQIVND in the germline V gene (reference sequence). DNA for the CDR3: TGTGCCAGTAGGAGCAGGGGTGGGCCCCTCCACTTT. This gives the protein CASRSRGGPLHF.

The chain links TRBV5-4 to TRBJ2-5; D possibly corresponds to TRBD2 (6 bases). The CDR3 is made up of 14 amino acids. Germline V gene lookup returns CDR1 SGHNT and CDR2 YYREEE (reference sequence). V was cut by 4 bases and J by 3 bases, with 13 bases left in between. The CDR3 DNA is TGTGCCAGCAGCCCTCGTGGGGGGAAAGAGACCCAGTACTTC. Its protein product is CASSPRGGKETQYF.

The chain couples TRBV11-2 to TRBJ1-5, with 10 bases fitting TRBD1. Trimming removed 4 bases from V and 3 bases from J; junction bases left unmatched: 6. CDR3 length equals 16 residues. CDR1 SGHAT and CDR2 FQNNGV come from the germline V gene. CDR3 nucleotide sequence: TGTGCCAGCAGCTATTCCGGGACAGGGGCCAATCAGCCCCAGCATTTT. Residues: CASSYSGTGANQPQHF. Supplemented by reference TRBV11-2 and TRBJ1-5, the full variable domain reads EAGVAQSPRYKIIEKRQSVAFWCNPISGHATLYWYQQILGQGPKLLIQFQNNGVVDDSQLPKDRFSAERLKGVDSTLKIQPAKLEDSAVYLCASSYSGTGANQPQHFGDGTRLSIL.

The chain couples TRBV27 to TRBJ1-5; D call uncertain. CDR1 is MNHEY and CDR2 is SMNVEV in the germline V gene (reference sequence). V was trimmed by 6 bases and J by 1 base, leaving 7 bases between them. The CDR3 covers 13 residues. The CDR3 bases are TGTGCCAGCAGGGAGAGAAGCAATCAGCCCCAGCATTTT. It yields the protein CASRERSNQPQHF.

The sample holds a few counts of this clone. The chain couples TRBV4-1 to TRBJ1-5; 9 bases agree with TRBD1. The germline V gene encodes CDR1 MGHRA and CDR2 YSYEKL. The CDR3 runs to 21 residues. With 1 base clipped from V and 0 bases from J, the junction kept 16 bases outside the gene matches. Written as DNA, the CDR3 is TGCGCCAGCAGCCAAGTAAGAAGAGGTGGACAGGGGATCTATAGCAATCAGCCCCAGCATTTT. This encodes CASSQVRRGGQGIYSNQPQHF.

The J gene is TRBJ1-1, the V gene TRBV19, with D possibly TRBD1 on 5 matching bases. CDR3 size: 15 residues. Trimming took off 7 bases at V and 0 bases at J, with 15 bases between the two ends. From germline, CDR1 is LNHDA and CDR2 SQIVND (reference sequence). CDR3 nucleotides: TGTGCCAGTACCCCAATTGACAGCTTGAACACTGAAGCTTTCTTT. As protein: CASTPIDSLNTEAFF.

The J gene is TRBJ2-7, the V gene TRBV5-1; D unresolved. Between the trimmed V and J ends, which lost 0 bases and 5 bases, there was a span of 6 bases. In germline, CDR1 is SGHRS, CDR2 YFSETQ. There are 12 residues in the CDR3. Here the CDR3 DNA reads TGCGCCAGCAGCTTGGCCGTCCACGAGCAGTACTTC. Translation gives CASSLAVHEQYF.

This chain links TRBV10-1 with TRBJ2-1; the D gene is possibly TRBD2 (6 bases). V was cut by 5 bases and J by 8 bases, with 10 bases left in between. The CDR3 is 12 amino acids. The germline V gene has CDR1 WNHNN and CDR2 SYGVQD (reference sequence). The DNA of the CDR3 is TGCGCCAGCAGTTCGGGGGTCGATGAGCAGTTCTTC. Residues: CASSSGVDEQFF.

V usage is TRBV5-4 and J usage is TRBJ2-2; 8 nucleotides match TRBD1. The ends lost 5 bases at V and 4 bases at J; junction bases unmatched: 7. The CDR3 consists of 15 residues. Germline V gives CDR1 SGHNT, CDR2 YYREEE (reference sequence). The CDR3 DNA follows: TGTGCCAGCAGTCCAGGGGGCGCGGGCACCGGGGAGCTGTTTTTT. Translated, it gives CASSPGGAGTGELFF.

The chain employs TRBV4-3 and TRBJ2-7; 7 bases map to TRBD2. This CDR3 has 16 residues. Germline CDR1 LGHNA, CDR2 YSLEER. V lost 0 bases to trimming and J lost 2 bases; unmatched junction nucleotides: 7. CDR3 region: CASSQDPGGRTYEQYF. For the CDR3, the DNA is TGCGCCAGCAGCCAAGATCCCGGGGGGAGGACCTACGAGCAGTACTTC.

This chain uses TRBV4-1 with TRBJ1-1; a possible D gene is TRBD1 (5 bases). Germline V gene data show CDR1 as MGHRA and CDR2 as YSYEKL. V was pared by 2 bases and J by 3 bases, with 16 bases between. CDR3 length: 16 amino acids. CDR3 coding DNA: TGCGCCAGCAGCCAAATAACGGGCCAGGGCCACACTGAAGCTTTCTTT. Protein: CASSQITGQGHTEAFF.

The gene calls are TRBV7-9 and TRBJ1-4; 7 nucleotides align to TRBD1. Looked up from germline, CDR1 is SEHNR and CDR2 is FQNEAQ (reference sequence). The CDR3 extends over 15 amino acids. The trim removed 5 bases at V and 8 bases at J, leaving 11 bases unmatched. The CDR3 reads CASSHGDRDDEKLFF. DNA for the CDR3: TGTGCCAGCAGCCACGGCGACAGGGACGACGAAAAACTGTTTTTT.

The chain carries TRBV30 and TRBJ1-1; D possibly corresponds to TRBD1 (6 bases). The CDR3 covers 17 residues. The V gene lost 3 bases and the J gene lost 0 bases, with 20 bases spanning the gap. In germline, CDR1 is GTSNPN, CDR2 SVGIG (reference sequence). The CDR3 is CAWRKGVSGVMNTEAFF. CDR3 DNA: TGTGCCTGGAGGAAGGGGGTTTCAGGGGTGATGAACACTGAAGCTTTCTTT. Supplemented by reference TRBV30 and TRBJ1-1, the full variable domain reads SQTIHQWPATLVQPVGSPLSLECTVEGTSNPNLYWYRQAAGRGLQLLFYSVGIGQISSEVPQNLSASRPQDRQFILSSKKLLLSDSGFYLCAWRKGVSGVMNTEAFFGQGTRLTVV.

J is TRBJ2-1 and V is TRBV10-1; D remains ambiguous. There are 14 residues in the CDR3. Trimming stripped 2 bases from V and 2 bases from J, with 7 bases between. The germline V gene encodes CDR1 WNHNN and CDR2 SYGVQD (reference sequence). In nucleotides, the CDR3 is TGCGCCAGCAGTGAGGATAGAACCTACAATGAGCAGTTCTTC. This codes for CASSEDRTYNEQFF.

This chain links TRBV6-5 with TRBJ1-1; 7 bases line up with TRBD1. The CDR3 is made up of 14 amino acids. Per the germline V gene, CDR1 is MNHEY and CDR2 is SVGAGI. After removal of 2 bases from V and 5 bases from J, the junction contained 5 bases not matched to a gene. CDR3 amino acids: CASSYRQGATEAFF. The DNA for the CDR3 is TGTGCCAGCAGTTACCGACAGGGTGCGACTGAAGCTTTCTTT.